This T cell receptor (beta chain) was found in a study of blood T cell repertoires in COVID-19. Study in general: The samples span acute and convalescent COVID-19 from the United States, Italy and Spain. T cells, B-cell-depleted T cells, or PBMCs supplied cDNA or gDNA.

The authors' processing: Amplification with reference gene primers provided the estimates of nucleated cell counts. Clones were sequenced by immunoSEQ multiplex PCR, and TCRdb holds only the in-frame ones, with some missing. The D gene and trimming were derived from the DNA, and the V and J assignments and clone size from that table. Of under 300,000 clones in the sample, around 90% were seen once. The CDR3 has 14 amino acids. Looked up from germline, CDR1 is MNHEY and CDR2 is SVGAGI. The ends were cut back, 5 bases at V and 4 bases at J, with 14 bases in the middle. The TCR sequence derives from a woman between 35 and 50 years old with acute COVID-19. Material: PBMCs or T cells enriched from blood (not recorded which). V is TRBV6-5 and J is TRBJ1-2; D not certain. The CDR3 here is CASSPDRSIYGYTF. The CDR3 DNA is TGTGCCAGCAGTCCCGACCGGAGCATCTATGGCTACACCTTC.